Following are 13 T cell receptor beta chains from one sample sequenced in a study of regulatory T cells in long-lasting Graves disease (dated by TCRdb to 2020 to 2022). Libraries were built with multiplex PCR. The sequencer was an Illumina HiSeq 4000. To build TCR beta libraries, CDR3 regions were amplified by Arm-PCR using iRepertoire HTBI primers. The raw public reads went through TCRdb reprocessing: fastp at Q25, MiXCR clone calling, in-frame beta chains kept. When rows share a CDR3 protein, they turn into one entry using the most common DNA and genes. The sample yields a few hundred thousand distinct CDR3 sequences; approximately 14% were counted once. The top ten constitute approximately 17% of the sample. The sample's time point label, decoded: newly diagnosed GD, antithyroid drugs for less than 3 months. RNA was extracted from PBMCs in TRIzol for both TCR sequencing and RNA sequencing. These data also featured in a second study, about T cells in Graves' hyperthyroidism and ophthalmopathy.

The source material was peripheral blood mononuclear cells (PBMCs), sampled at new diagnosis, from a patient treated with antithyroid drugs. Receptors originate from a woman aged 50 to 65 with Graves disease. Donor details come from another sample of the same person, matched by shared clones.

This clonotype was seen many times. The V and J genes are TRBV9 and TRBJ2-1, with TRBD2 identical over 9 bases. The CDR3 is 17 residues long. The germline CDR1 and CDR2 sequences are SGDLS and YYNGEE. V was pared by 3 bases and J by 2 bases, with 9 bases of the junction left unmatched. The CDR3: CASSGPTSGHTYNEQFF. The DNA of the CDR3 is TGTGCCAGCAGCGGACCGACTAGCGGACACACCTACAATGAGCAGTTCTTC.

This clonotype was counted a few times. The chain recombines TRBV24-1 with TRBJ2-1; perhaps TRBD2 as D (6 bases). Trimming stripped 3 bases from V and 0 bases from J, with 14 bases between. The CDR3 length is 17 residues. CDR1 is KGHDR and CDR2 is SFDVKD in the germline V gene. CDR3 amino acids: CATSDVTSPGSYNEQFF. Here the CDR3 DNA reads TGTGCCACCAGTGATGTGACTAGTCCGGGCTCCTACAATGAGCAGTTCTTC.

A note on this clonotype: One end of the junction fails to match germline, which may point to a read error. This chain connects TRBV5-1 to TRBJ2-1; D uncertain. Germline CDR1 is SGHRS and CDR2 is YFSETQ. The CDR3 consists of 14 residues. In nucleotides, the CDR3 is TGCGCCAGCAGCTTGGGGACGCAGTCTAATGAGCAGTCCTTC. It translates to CASSLGTQSNEQSF.

The table lists this clonotype with many counts. The genes are TRBV24-1 and TRBJ2-7; unclear D gene. V was shortened by 0 bases and J by 1 base, with 3 bases between the two germline ends. This CDR3 spans 13 amino acids. The germline V gene encodes CDR1 KGHDR and CDR2 SFDVKD. The CDR3 spells CATSDLNSYEQYF. For the CDR3, the DNA is TGTGCCACCAGTGATTTGAATTCCTACGAGCAGTACTTC.

A few counts support this clonotype. This sequence joins TRBV5-6 and TRBJ2-3; a possible D gene is TRBD1 (6 bases). Germline V gene sequence: CDR1 SGHDT, CDR2 YYEEEE. Trimming shortened V by 0 bases and J by 6 bases, and 14 bases separated the two germline ends. There are 15 residues in the CDR3. The CDR3 is CASSLGDTLGDTQYF. The CDR3 region has the DNA TGTGCCAGCAGCTTGGGGGACACTCTAGGGGATACGCAGTATTTT.

This clonotype came up many times. The chain is built from TRBV7-9 and TRBJ1-2; 8 nucleotides match TRBD1. CDR1 is SEHNR and CDR2 is FQNEAQ in the germline V gene (reference sequence). V was pared by 6 bases and J by 8 bases, with 2 bases of the junction left unmatched. This CDR3 spans 11 amino acids. In DNA form, the CDR3 reads TGTGCCAGCAGGTCAGGGGGCGGCTACACCTTC. Its protein product is CASRSGGGYTF.

A remark on this clonotype: A read error is likely here: a far larger clone is one base away. CDR3 amino acids: CASSQATSGSLTDTQFF. CDR3 nucleotide sequence: TGTGCCAGCAGCCAAGCGACTAGCGGGAGCCTCACAGATACGCAGTTTTTT. The rearrangement joins TRBV28 to TRBJ2-3; 12 bases line up with TRBD2. This CDR3 has 17 amino acids. Germline V lookup: CDR1 MDHEN, CDR2 SYDVKM. The full variable domain, rest sourced from reference TRBV28 and TRBJ2-3, is DVKVTQSSRYLVKRTGEKVFLECVQDMDHENMFWYRQDPGLGLRLIYFSYDVKMKEKGDIPEGYSVSREKKERFSLILESASTNQTSMYLCASSQATSGSLTDTQFFGPGTRLTVL.

The rearrangement links TRBV6-2 or TRBV6-3 to TRBJ1-1; D not resolved. Germline CDR1 is MNHEY and CDR2 is SVGEGT. The CDR3 loop spans 14 amino acids. Trimming removed 2 bases at V and 5 bases at J, with 12 bases between. The CDR3 is CASSYQPTWTEAFF. The CDR3 nucleotides are TGTGCCAGCAGTTACCAGCCGACTTGGACTGAAGCTTTCTTT.

This clonotype was observed at least ten times. This chain uses TRBV28 with TRBJ1-1; D gene unclear. V was trimmed by 5 bases and J by 1 base, leaving 11 bases between them. This CDR3 region has 14 residues. Per germline, CDR1 MDHEN and CDR2 SYDVKM. The CDR3 DNA reads TGTGCCAGCAGTATTCCTCCAGCGAACACTGAAGCTTTCTTT. It encodes CASSIPPANTEAFF.

This chain joins TRBV9 and TRBJ2-1; TRBD2 aligns across 7 bases. V lost 6 bases, J lost 10 bases, and 10 bases stayed unmatched. The CDR3 loop spans 13 amino acids. CDR1 SGDLS and CDR2 YYNGEE come from the germline V gene. Here the CDR3 reads CASKAGPYGEQFF. The DNA of the CDR3 is TGTGCCAGCAAAGCGGGACCCTACGGCGAGCAGTTCTTC.

This clonotype was detected ten times or more. The chain uses TRBV5-1 and TRBJ2-3; the D is unclear. The CDR3 has 14 residues. Trimming shortened V by 4 bases and J by 2 bases, and 11 bases separated the two germline ends. CDR1 and CDR2 (germline): SGHRS, YFSETQ. CDR3 DNA: TGCGCCAGCAGCCCGCAATGGACCACAGATACGCAGTATTTT. Its protein is CASSPQWTTDTQYF.

This clonotype was seen repeatedly, ten times or more. The V and J genes are TRBV11-2 and TRBJ2-5, with D uncertain. The CDR3 is made up of 12 amino acids. The V gene's germline CDR1 is SGHAT and CDR2 FQNNGV. V shed 2 bases and J shed 5 bases, with 6 bases lying between them. The CDR3, as DNA: TGTGCCAGCAGCTTACAAAGGGAGACCCAGTACTTC. Amino acids: CASSLQRETQYF. The full variable domain, in which reference TRBV11-2 and TRBJ2-5 provide the parts outside the CDR3, is EAGVAQSPRYKIIEKRQSVAFWCNPISGHATLYWYQQILGQGPKLLIQFQNNGVVDDSQLPKDRFSAERLKGVDSTLKIQPAKLEDSAVYLCASSLQRETQYFGPGTRLLVL.

Remarks on this clonotype: A single base separates this from a much larger clone, so it may be a read error. The chain has TRBV6-1 and TRBJ2-2; a weak D match, TRBD2 (7 bases). From germline, CDR1 is MNHNS and CDR2 SASEGT. The CDR3 consists of 14 residues. V was clipped by 6 bases and J by 4 bases, with 12 bases between them. The CDR3, as DNA: TGTGCCAGCAGGGACGGGGGGCCCACCGGGGAGCTGTTTTTT. Its protein is CASRDGGPTGELFF.